What follows are 5 T cell receptor beta chains derived from one specimen sequenced in a study of Ad26.COV2.S vaccination and SARS-CoV-2 variants. TCRdb keeps only in-frame clones here, not all; method: immunoSEQ multiplex PCR. The repertoire holds some 390,000 clones, with 88% as singletons. The treatment here: approximately 18 received Ad26.COV2.S at low or high dose, single or two shots; about five received placebo; per-sample allocation not given. Repertoires come from day 63 after the first vaccine or placebo injection. The sample was peripheral blood, taken in a trial of Ad26.COV2.S vaccine versus placebo. The receptors here all came from a person aged 18-60 years who received the Ad26.COV2.S COVID-19 vaccine or a placebo.

In its sample, this clone was seen a few times. V usage is TRBV18 and J usage is TRBJ2-2, with 7 nucleotides matching TRBD2. V gave up 6 bases and J gave up 3 bases; unmatched junction bases: 4. This CDR3 contains 14 residues. Looked up from germline, CDR1 is KGHSH and CDR2 is LQKENI. The CDR3 protein is CASSGGGDTGELFF. The DNA for the CDR3 is TGTGCCAGCTCTGGGGGGGGAGACACCGGGGAGCTGTTTTTT. The full variable domain, in which reference TRBV18 and TRBJ2-2 provide the parts outside the CDR3, is NAGVMQNPRHLVRRRGQEARLRCSPMKGHSHVYWYRQLPEEGLKFMVYLQKENIIDESGMPKERFSAEFPKEGPSILRIQQVVRGDSAAYFCASSGGGDTGELFFGEGSRLTVL.

The V and J genes are TRBV7-6 and TRBJ2-5, with a tentative D call TRBD2 (5 bases). V was trimmed by 10 bases and J by 4 bases, leaving 10 bases between them. The CDR3 is 11 amino acids. Germline V CDR1 and CDR2: SGHVS, FNYEAQ. The CDR3 region has the DNA TGTGCCACCGGGGTGGGAGAGACCCAGTACTTC. Its translation is CATGVGETQYF. The variable domain in full, completed from reference TRBV7-6 and TRBJ2-5, reads GAGVSQSPRYKVTKRGQDVALRCDPISGHVSLYWYRQALGQGPEFLTYFNYEAQQDKSGLPNDRFSAERPEGSISTLTIQRTEQRDSAMYRCATGVGETQYFGPGTRLLVL.

The CDR3 DNA is TGTGCCAGCAGCGTGTCCCCAGAGGGAGCCTACGAGCAGTACTTC. It specifies CASSVSPEGAYEQYF. V gene TRBV9 combines with J gene TRBJ2-7; a weak D match, TRBD2 (5 bases). Germline V CDR1 and CDR2: SGDLS, YYNGEE. The CDR3 is made up of 15 amino acids. Trimming shortened V by 2 bases and J by 2 bases, and 14 bases separated the two germline ends.

This rearrangement joins TRBV2 to TRBJ1-1; weak D call: TRBD1 (6 bases). CDR3 length equals 13 residues. Trimming shortened V by 5 bases and J by 6 bases, and 13 bases separated the two germline ends. The germline V gene has CDR1 SNHLY and CDR2 FYNNEI. CDR3 loop: CASSKGQLSEAFF. The CDR3 DNA is TGTGCCAGCAGTAAAGGACAGCTGTCTGAAGCTTTCTTT.

The gene calls are TRBV7-2 and TRBJ1-3; D is undetermined. Deletions cut 2 bases from V and 3 bases from J, with 11 bases between. CDR1 and CDR2 from the germline V gene are SGHTA and FQGNSA. This CDR3 is built from 15 residues. The CDR3, as DNA: TGTGCCAGCAGCTTATCACTGACAAGTGGAAACACCATATATTTT. It specifies CASSLSLTSGNTIYF.